The present entry profiles one T cell receptor beta chain with its context. The source of the sample is a study of blood T cell repertoires in COVID-19. Germline CDR1 is WNHNN and CDR2 is SYGVQD (reference sequence). V shed 5 bases and J 0 bases; nucleotides not matched to a gene: 15. This CDR3 comprises 21 residues. Study processing details: Estimation of nucleated cell counts relied on the amplification of reference gene primers. Sequencing used immunoSEQ multiplex PCR; TCRdb keeps in-frame clones, though not all of them. For V, J and clone size, that table is used; D and trimming come from the DNA. In the table there are over 50,000 clones, over 80% of which are singletons.

The genes are TRBV10-1 and TRBJ2-1, with 14 positions matching TRBD2. Sequenced input: peripheral blood. This TCR was sampled from a man between 70 and 80 years old with acute or convalescent COVID-19. The CDR3 spells CASSLGERTSGGPSSYNEQFF. CDR3 coding DNA: TGCGCCAGCAGTTTAGGGGAAAGGACTAGCGGGGGGCCGAGCTCCTACAATGAGCAGTTCTTC.